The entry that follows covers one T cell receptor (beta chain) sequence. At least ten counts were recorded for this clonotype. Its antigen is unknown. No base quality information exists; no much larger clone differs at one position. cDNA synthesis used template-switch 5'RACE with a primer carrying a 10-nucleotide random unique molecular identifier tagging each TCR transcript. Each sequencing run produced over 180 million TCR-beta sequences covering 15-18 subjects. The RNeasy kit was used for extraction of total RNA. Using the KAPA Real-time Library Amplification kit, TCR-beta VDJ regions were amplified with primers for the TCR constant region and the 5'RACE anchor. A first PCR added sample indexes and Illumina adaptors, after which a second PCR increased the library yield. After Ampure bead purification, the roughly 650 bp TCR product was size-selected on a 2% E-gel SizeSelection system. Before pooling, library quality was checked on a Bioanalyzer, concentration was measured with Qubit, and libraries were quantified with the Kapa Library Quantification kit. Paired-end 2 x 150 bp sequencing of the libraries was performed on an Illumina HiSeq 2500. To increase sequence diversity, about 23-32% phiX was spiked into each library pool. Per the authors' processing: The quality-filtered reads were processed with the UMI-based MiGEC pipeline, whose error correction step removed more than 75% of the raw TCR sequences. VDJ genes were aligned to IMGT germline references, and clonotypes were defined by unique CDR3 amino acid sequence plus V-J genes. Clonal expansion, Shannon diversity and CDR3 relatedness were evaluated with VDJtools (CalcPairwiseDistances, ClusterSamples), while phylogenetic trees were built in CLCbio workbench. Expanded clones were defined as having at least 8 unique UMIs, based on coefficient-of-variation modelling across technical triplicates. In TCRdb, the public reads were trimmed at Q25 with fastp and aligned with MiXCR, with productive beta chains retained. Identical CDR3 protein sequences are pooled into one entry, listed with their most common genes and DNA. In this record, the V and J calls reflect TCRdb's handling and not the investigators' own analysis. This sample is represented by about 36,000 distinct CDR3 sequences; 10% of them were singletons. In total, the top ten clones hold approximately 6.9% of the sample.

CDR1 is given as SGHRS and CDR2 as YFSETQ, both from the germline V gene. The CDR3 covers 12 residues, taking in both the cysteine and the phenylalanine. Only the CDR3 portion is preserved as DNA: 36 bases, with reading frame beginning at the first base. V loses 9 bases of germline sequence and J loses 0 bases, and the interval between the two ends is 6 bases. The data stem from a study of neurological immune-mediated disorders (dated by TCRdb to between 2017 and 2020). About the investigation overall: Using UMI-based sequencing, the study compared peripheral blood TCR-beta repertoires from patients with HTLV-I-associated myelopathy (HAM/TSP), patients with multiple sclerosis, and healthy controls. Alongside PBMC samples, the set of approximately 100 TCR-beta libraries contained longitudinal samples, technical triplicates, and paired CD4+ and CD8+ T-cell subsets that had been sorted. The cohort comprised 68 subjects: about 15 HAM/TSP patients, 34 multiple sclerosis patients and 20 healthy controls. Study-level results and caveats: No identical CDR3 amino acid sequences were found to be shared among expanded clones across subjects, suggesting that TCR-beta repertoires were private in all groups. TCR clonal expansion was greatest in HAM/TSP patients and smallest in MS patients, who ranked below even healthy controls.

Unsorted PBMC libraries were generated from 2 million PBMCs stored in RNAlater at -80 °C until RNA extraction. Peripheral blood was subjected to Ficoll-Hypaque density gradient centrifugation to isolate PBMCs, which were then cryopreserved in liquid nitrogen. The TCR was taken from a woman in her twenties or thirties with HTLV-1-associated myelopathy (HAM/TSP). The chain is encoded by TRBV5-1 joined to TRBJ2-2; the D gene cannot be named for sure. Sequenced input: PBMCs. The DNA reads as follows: TGCGCCACCACCACGAACACCGGGGAGCTGTTTTTT. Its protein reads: CATTTNTGELFF.